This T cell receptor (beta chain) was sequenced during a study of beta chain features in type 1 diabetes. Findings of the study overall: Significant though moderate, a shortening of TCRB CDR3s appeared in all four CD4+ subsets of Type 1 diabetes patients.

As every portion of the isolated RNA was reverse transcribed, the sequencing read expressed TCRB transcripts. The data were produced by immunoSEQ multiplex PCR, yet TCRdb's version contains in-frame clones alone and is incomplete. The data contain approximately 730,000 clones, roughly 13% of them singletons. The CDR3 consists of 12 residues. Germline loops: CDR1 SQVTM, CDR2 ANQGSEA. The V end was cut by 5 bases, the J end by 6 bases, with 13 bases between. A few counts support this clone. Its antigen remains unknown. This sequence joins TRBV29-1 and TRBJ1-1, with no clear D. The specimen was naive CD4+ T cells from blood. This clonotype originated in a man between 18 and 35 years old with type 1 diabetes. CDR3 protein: CSVQTGSSEAFF. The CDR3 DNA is TGCAGCGTTCAAACTGGCAGTTCTGAAGCTTTCTTT.